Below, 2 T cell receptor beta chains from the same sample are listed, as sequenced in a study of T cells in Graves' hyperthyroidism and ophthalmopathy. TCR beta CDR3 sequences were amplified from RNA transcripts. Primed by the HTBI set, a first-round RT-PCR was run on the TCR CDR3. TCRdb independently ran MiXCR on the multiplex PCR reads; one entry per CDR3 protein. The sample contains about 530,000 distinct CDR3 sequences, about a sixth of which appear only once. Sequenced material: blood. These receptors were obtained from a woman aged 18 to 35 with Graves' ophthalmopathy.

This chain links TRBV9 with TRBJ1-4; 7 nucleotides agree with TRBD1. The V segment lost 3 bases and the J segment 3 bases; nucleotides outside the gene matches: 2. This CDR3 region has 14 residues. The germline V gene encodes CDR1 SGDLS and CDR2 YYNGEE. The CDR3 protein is CASSGGTANEKLFF. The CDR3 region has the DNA TGTGCCAGCAGCGGTGGGACAGCTAATGAAAAACTGTTTTTT.

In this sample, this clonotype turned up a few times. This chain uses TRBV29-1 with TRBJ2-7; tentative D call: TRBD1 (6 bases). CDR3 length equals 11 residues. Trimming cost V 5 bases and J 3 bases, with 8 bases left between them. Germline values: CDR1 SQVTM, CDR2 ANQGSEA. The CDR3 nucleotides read TGCAGCGTTCAGGGGTACTACGAGCAGTACTTC. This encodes CSVQGYYEQYF.